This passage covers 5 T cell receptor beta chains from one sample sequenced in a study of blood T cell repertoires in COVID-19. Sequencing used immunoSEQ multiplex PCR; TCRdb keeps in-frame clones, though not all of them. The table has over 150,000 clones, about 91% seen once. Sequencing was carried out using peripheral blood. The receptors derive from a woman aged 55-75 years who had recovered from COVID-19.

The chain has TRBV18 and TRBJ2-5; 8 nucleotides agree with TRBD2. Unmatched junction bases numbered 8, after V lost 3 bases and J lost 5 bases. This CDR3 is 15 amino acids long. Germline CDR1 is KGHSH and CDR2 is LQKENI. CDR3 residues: CASSPLGLARETQYF. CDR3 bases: TGTGCCAGCTCACCTCTAGGACTAGCCCGGGAGACCCAGTACTTC.

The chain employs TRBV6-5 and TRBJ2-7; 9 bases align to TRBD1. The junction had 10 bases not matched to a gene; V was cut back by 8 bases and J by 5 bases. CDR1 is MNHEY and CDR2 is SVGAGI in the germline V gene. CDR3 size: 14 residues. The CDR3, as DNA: TGTGCCAGCGGGACCCGGGACAGGGTCCACGAGCAGTACTTC. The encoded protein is CASGTRDRVHEQYF.

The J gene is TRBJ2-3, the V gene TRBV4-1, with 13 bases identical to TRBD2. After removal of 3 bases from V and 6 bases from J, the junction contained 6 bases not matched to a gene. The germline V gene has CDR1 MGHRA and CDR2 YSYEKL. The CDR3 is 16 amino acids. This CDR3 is CASSHQTSGGRDTQYF. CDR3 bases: TGCGCCAGCAGCCACCAGACTAGCGGGGGGCGGGATACGCAGTATTTT.

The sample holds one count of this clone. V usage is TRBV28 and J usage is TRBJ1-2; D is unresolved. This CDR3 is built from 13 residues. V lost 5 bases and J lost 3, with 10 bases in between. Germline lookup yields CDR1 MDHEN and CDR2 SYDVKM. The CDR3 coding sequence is TGTGCCAGCAGTCCCGGGAGACACTATGGCTACACCTTC. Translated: CASSPGRHYGYTF.

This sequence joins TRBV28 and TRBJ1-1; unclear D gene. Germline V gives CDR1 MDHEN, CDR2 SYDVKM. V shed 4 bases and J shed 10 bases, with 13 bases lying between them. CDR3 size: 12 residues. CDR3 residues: CASSYPRGGAFF. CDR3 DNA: TGTGCCAGCAGTTATCCCCGAGGTGGAGCTTTCTTT.